The clone carrying this T cell receptor beta chain was observed a single time. Produced via immunoSEQ multiplex PCR; TCRdb's table is partial and in-frame only. The sample has fewer than 400,000 clones, more than 85% seen once; the top ten hold less than 20%. These data are taken from a study of blood T cell repertoires in COVID-19. Study-wide context: Donors in the United States, Italy and Spain gave samples during acute or convalescent COVID-19.

CDR3 length: 13 residues. From germline, CDR1 is KGHSH and CDR2 LQKENI. V was clipped by 4 bases and J by 3 bases; unmatched bases: 1. This clonotype originated in a woman aged 25 to 39 who had recovered from COVID-19. Sample: PBMCs or T cells enriched from blood (not recorded which). The gene calls are TRBV18 and TRBJ1-1; TRBD1 matches 8 bases. This CDR3 is CASSQDRDTEAFF. DNA of the CDR3: TGTGCCAGCTCACAGGACAGGGACACTGAAGCTTTCTTT.